This is a list of T cell receptor beta chains from one sample in a study of beta chain features in type 1 diabetes. Repertoires were generated with immunoSEQ multiplex PCR, while TCRdb's copy carries only in-frame clones and drops some. The sample holds under 300,000 clones, about 7.8% seen once. Source material: central memory CD4+ T cells from blood. These receptors were taken from a woman between 18 and 29 years old in good health. The CDR3 runs from the conserved cysteine through the conserved F or W. The D gene is left open where the match is weak. Clone size is stated in some rows and not others, as once, few, many or a class when expanded.

13 | TRBD1 | TRBJ2-7 | TRBV29-1 | many | CSVETGGRYEQYF | TGCAGCGTTGAAACAGGGGGACGCTACGAGCAGTACTTC
11 | NA | TRBJ1-1 | TRBV20-1 | few | CSAYREAEAFF | TGCAGTGCTTACCGGGAGGCTGAAGCTTTCTTT
15 | TRBD1 | TRBJ2-3 | TRBV7-8 | many | CASSLGGQGTDTQYF | TGTGCCAGCAGCTTAGGGGGACAGGGAACAGATACGCAGTATTTT
14 | TRBD1 | TRBJ1-5 | TRBV19 | NA | CASSPGQISQPQHF | TGTGCCAGTAGTCCGGGACAGATATCTCAGCCCCAGCATTTT
12 | NA | TRBJ2-2 | TRBV29-1 | few | CSVTDGYGELFF | TGCAGCGTGACAGACGGTTACGGGGAGCTGTTTTTT
12 | NA | TRBJ1-2 | TRBV28 | many | CASSAEDYGYTF | TGTGCCAGCAGTGCAGAGGACTATGGCTACACCTTC
16 | NA | TRBJ1-4 | TRBV28 | few | CASSRQGRGTNEKLFF | TGTGCCAGCAGTCGTCAGGGTCGAGGAACTAATGAAAAACTGTTTTTT
15 | NA | TRBJ2-5 | TRBV7-8 | many | CASSLGITRRETQYF | TGTGCCAGCAGCTTAGGGATCACTAGGAGAGAGACCCAGTACTTC
15 | NA | TRBJ1-5 | TRBV15 | NA | CATSRDGRINQPQHF | TGTGCCACCAGCAGAGATGGCCGGATTAATCAGCCCCAGCATTTT
11 | TRBD1 | TRBJ2-1 | TRBV7-3 | few | CASSNRGEQFF | TGTGCCAGCAGTAACAGGGGGGAGCAGTTCTTC
9 | NA | TRBJ1-4 | TRBV7-9 | many | CASSSEGFF | TGTGCCAGCAGCTCTGAAGGGTTTTTT
14 | NA | TRBJ1-1 | TRBV5-1 | NA | CASSLEIPNTEAFF | TGCGCCAGCAGCTTGGAGATTCCCAACACTGAAGCTTTCTTT
16 | TRBD1 | TRBJ1-4 | TRBV6-1 | NA | CASSGQHRGKNEKLFF | TGTGCCAGCAGTGGACAGCACAGGGGTAAAAATGAAAAACTGTTTTTT
15 | NA | TRBJ2-4 | TRBV19 | NA | CASSPQRAGENIQYF | TGTGCCAGTAGTCCCCAGCGGGCAGGGGAAAACATTCAGTACTTC
17 | NA | TRBJ2-5 | TRBV19 | NA | CASSIAPAVGFQETQYF | TGTGCCAGTAGTATCGCCCCGGCGGTGGGATTCCAAGAGACCCAGTACTTC
13 | NA | TRBJ1-4 | TRBV4-2 | few | CASSQERYSELFF | TGTGCCAGCAGCCAAGAGCGGTACTCGGAACTGTTTTTT
16 | TRBD2 | TRBJ2-3 | TRBV27 | NA | CASSGTSGGFTDTQYF | TGTGCCAGCAGTGGGACTAGCGGGGGGTTCACAGATACGCAGTATTTT
15 | NA | TRBJ2-1 | TRBV2 | many | CASRARYITENEQFF | TGTGCCAGCAGGGCCCGGTATATTACGGAGAATGAGCAGTTCTTC
15 | TRBD2 | TRBJ2-7 | TRBV4-3 | many | CASSQDPGLVYEQYF | TGCGCCAGCAGCCAAGATCCGGGACTAGTCTACGAGCAGTACTTC
17 | NA | TRBJ1-6 | TRBV28 | few | CASSPLLIQRVRSPLHF | TGTGCCAGCAGTCCCCTCCTCATCCAGCGGGTACGATCACCCCTCCACTTT
14 | TRBD1 | TRBJ1-6 | TRBV6-5 | NA | CASSKQGRDSPLHF | TGTGCCAGCAGCAAACAGGGGAGGGATTCACCCCTCCACTTT
19 | TRBD1 | TRBJ2-3 | TRBV4-3 | few | CASSQDPKPSTGKTDTQYF | TGCGCCAGCAGCCAAGATCCCAAACCTTCGACAGGGAAAACAGATACGCAGTATTTT
15 | NA | TRBJ2-7 | TRBV7-7 | NA | CASSLDTGPSYEQYF | TGTGCTAGCAGCTTAGATACGGGGCCCTCCTACGAGCAGTACTTC
13 | TRBD1 | TRBJ1-1 | TRBV29-1 | few | CSVAGQGNTEAFF | TGCAGCGTTGCGGGACAGGGTAACACTGAAGCTTTCTTT
15 | NA | TRBJ2-1 | TRBV6-6 | NA | CASSYGQRPYNEQFF | TGTGCCAGCAGTTACGGCCAGCGGCCCTACAATGAGCAGTTCTTC
18 | TRBD1 | TRBJ1-4 | TRBV2 | many | CASSDGGQGWGSSEKLFF | TGTGCCAGCAGTGACGGGGGACAGGGATGGGGTTCGAGTGAAAAACTGTTTTTT
15 | NA | TRBJ1-5 | TRBV6-5 | NA | CASSLRGGGNQPQHF | TGTGCCAGCAGTCTGCGTGGGGGAGGCAATCAGCCCCAGCATTTT
14 | NA | TRBJ2-2 | TRBV7-2 | many | CAREDIANTGELFF | TGTGCCAGGGAGGACATAGCCAACACCGGGGAGCTGTTTTTT
15 | TRBD1 | TRBJ1-4 | TRBV7-9 | few | CASGDRGHTNEKLFF | TGTGCCAGCGGGGACAGGGGGCATACTAATGAAAAACTGTTTTTT
18 | NA | TRBJ2-3 | TRBV9 | NA | CASSVGGGTVSSTDTQYF | TGTGCCAGCAGCGTAGGAGGGGGGACAGTATCTAGCACAGATACGCAGTATTTT
14 | TRBD1 | TRBJ1-2 | TRBV7-9 | few | CASSPGTGDYGYTF | TGTGCCAGCAGCCCAGGGACAGGAGATTATGGCTACACCTTC
13 | NA | TRBJ1-2 | TRBV5-4 | NA | CASSLQGSYGYTF | TGTGCCAGCAGTCTACAGGGTTCCTATGGCTACACCTTC
12 | NA | TRBJ1-2 | TRBV25-1 | few | CASSDSRYGYTF | TGTGCCAGCAGTGACAGTCGCTATGGCTACACCTTC
15 | NA | TRBJ2-3 | TRBV7-9 | NA | CASSLVGTLGRSEYF | TGTGCCAGCAGCTTGGTTGGGACTCTGGGACGGTCGGAGTATTTT
13 | NA | TRBJ1-4 | TRBV7-6 | NA | CASSLVSGEKLFF | TGTGCCAGCAGCTTAGTTTCAGGAGAAAAACTGTTTTTT
12 | NA | TRBJ2-7 | TRBV11-2 | few | CASSLAFYEQYF | TGTGCCAGCAGCTTAGCCTTCTACGAGCAGTACTTC
14 | NA | TRBJ2-5 | TRBV14 | NA | CASSQGGRKETQYF | TGTGCCAGCAGCCAAGGGGGACGGAAAGAGACCCAGTACTTC
17 | TRBD1 | TRBJ1-1 | TRBV18 | few | CASSPSGQGFMNTEAFF | TGTGCCAGCTCACCGTCGGGACAGGGGTTCATGAACACTGAAGCTTTCTTT
13 | NA | TRBJ1-6 | TRBV5-4 | NA | CASSLGFGSPLHF | TGTGCCAGCAGCTTGGGATTCGGCTCACCCCTCCACTTT
15 | NA | TRBJ2-2 | TRBV7-6 | NA | CASSLSGRNTGELFF | TGTGCCAGCAGCTTATCAGGCCGGAACACCGGGGAGCTGTTTTTT
11 | NA | TRBJ2-1 | TRBV28 | NA | CASSFYNEQFF | TGTGCCAGCAGTTTTTACAATGAGCAGTTCTTC
15 | NA | TRBJ1-2 | TRBV4-2 | few | CASSQAAGSNYGYTF | TGTGCCAGCAGCCAAGCGGCAGGGTCCAACTATGGCTACACCTTC
12 | NA | TRBJ2-7 | TRBV29-1 | NA | CSVRDGSYEQYF | TGCAGCGTCCGGGACGGCTCGTACGAGCAGTACTTC
13 | NA | TRBJ1-1 | TRBV7-9 | NA | CASSLPGPPATFF | TGTGCCAGCAGCCTGCCTGGGCCCCCGGCGACTTTCTTT
13 | NA | TRBJ1-2 | TRBV5-1 | NA | CASSLSGDYGYTF | TGCGCCAGCAGCTTGTCAGGGGACTATGGCTACACCTTC
17 | NA | TRBJ1-5 | TRBV21-1 | many | CASSSTGAGCSNQPQHF | TGTGCCAGCAGTTCTACAGGGGCGGGATGTAGCAATCAGCCCCAGCATTTT
16 | NA | TRBJ1-1 | TRBV4-3 | many | CASSPRADGPNTEAFF | TGCGCCAGCAGCCCTAGGGCGGACGGACCGAACACTGAAGCTTTCTTT
16 | TRBD2 | TRBJ2-3 | TRBV14 | many | CASSQAAGGASMAQYF | TGTGCCAGCAGCCAAGCGGCGGGGGGAGCGAGTATGGCGCAGTATTTT
16 | NA | TRBJ1-1 | TRBV7-3 | few | CASSPSTLQRGTEAFF | TGTGCCAGCAGCCCGTCGACCTTACAAAGGGGTACTGAAGCTTTCTTT
13 | NA | TRBJ2-7 | TRBV5-1 | NA | CASSQDRPYEQYF | TGCGCCAGCAGCCAGGACCGCCCCTACGAGCAGTACTTC
12 | NA | TRBJ1-2 | TRBV30 | NA | CAWSAGHRVPNF | TGTGCCTGGAGTGCGGGACATCGGGTTCCCAATTTC
13 | NA | TRBJ1-2 | TRBV6-1 | NA | CASSSVEGYGYTF | TGTGCCAGCAGTTCGGTTGAGGGGTATGGCTACACCTTC
15 | NA | TRBJ1-5 | TRBV5-6 | few | CASSLQGTHNQPQHF | TGTGCCAGCAGCCTACAGGGTACACACAATCAGCCCCAGCATTTT
12 | NA | TRBJ2-7 | TRBV5-1 | few | CASSLLGYEQYF | TGCGCCAGCAGCTTGTTGGGTTACGAGCAGTACTTC
14 | NA | TRBJ2-2 | TRBV7-7 | few | CASSPRSIAGELFF | TGTGCTAGCAGCCCCCGTAGTATTGCCGGGGAGCTGTTTTTT